One sample yielded the 10 T cell receptor beta chains listed below, sequenced in a study of T-cell reconstitution after alpha-beta-depleted transplantation in children. Researchers prepared the TCRbeta library using unique molecular identifiers, the study reports. TCRdb reprocessed the PCR reads with MiXCR, giving one entry per CDR3 protein. Of about 580,000 distinct CDR3 sequences listed, 27% are singletons. Here the sequenced sample was PBMCs, taken before TCRalphabeta/CD19-depleted stem cell transplant. All receptors derive from a boy in the first two years of life with Wiskott-Aldrich syndrome, due to receive a stem cell transplant.

This clonotype has only a few counts. This chain connects TRBV5-1 to TRBJ2-1; 10 bases match TRBD2. Germline-derived CDR1 and CDR2 are SGHRS and YFSETQ. V trimming: 1 base; J trimming: 4 bases; junction bases outside the gene matches: 5. The CDR3 totals 16 residues. The CDR3 nucleotides read TGCGCCAGCAGCTTGATTACTAGCGGGGATTACAATGAGCAGTTCTTC. This gives the protein CASSLITSGDYNEQFF.

This clonotype has only a few counts. This chain links TRBV2 with TRBJ1-2, with unresolved D. The CDR3 is 13 residues long. The germline V gene has CDR1 SNHLY and CDR2 FYNNEI. Trimming took 4 bases from V and 6 from J, leaving 12 bases between them. CDR3 DNA sequence: TGTGCCAGCAGTGGAGGAACCTCCCATGGCTACACCTTC. Encoded protein: CASSGGTSHGYTF.

The table lists this clonotype with a few counts. V usage is TRBV6-1 and J usage is TRBJ2-7, with D tentatively TRBD1 or TRBD2 (6 bases each). Trimming removed 5 bases from V and 7 bases from J, with 18 bases in between. Germline V gene sequence: CDR1 MNHNS, CDR2 SASEGT. This CDR3 has 14 residues. In DNA, the CDR3 is TGTGCCAGCAGTCGGGACACGGGGGCGCGGGAGCAGTACTTC. Protein product: CASSRDTGAREQYF.

This clonotype was counted a few times. The V gene is TRBV5-1, the J gene TRBJ2-6; D remains ambiguous. Deletions cut 3 bases from V and 1 base from J, with 11 bases between. Germline CDR1 reads SGHRS; CDR2 reads YFSETQ. This CDR3 region has 16 residues. This chain's CDR3 is CASSSRRQSGANVLTF. The CDR3 nucleotides read TGCGCCAGCAGCTCCCGACGGCAATCTGGGGCCAACGTCCTGACTTTC.

This clonotype has only a few counts. The chain combines TRBV20-1 with TRBJ2-2, with TRBD2 matching over 14 bases. CDR3 length: 14 amino acids. The germline CDR1 and CDR2 sequences are DFQATT and SNEGSKA (reference sequence). Trimming at V came to 6 bases and at J to 6 bases, leaving 3 bases not matched to a gene. The CDR3 loop is CSAGLAGGPGELFF. DNA for the CDR3: TGCAGTGCCGGACTAGCGGGAGGACCCGGGGAGCTGTTTTTT.

The gene calls are TRBV12-3 or TRBV12-4 and TRBJ1-5, with D tentatively TRBD1 (6 bases). The CDR3 has 16 amino acids. V lost 6 bases and J lost 1, with 16 bases in between. The CDR3 bases are TGTGCCAGCAGCACGAGCGGCCAGGGGAGCAATCAGCCCCAGCATTTT. This encodes CASSTSGQGSNQPQHF.

This chain joins TRBV7-7 and TRBJ2-1; the D call may be TRBD1 or TRBD2 (6 bases each). Trimming stripped 3 bases from V and 7 bases from J, with 16 bases between. The CDR3 runs 15 residues. Germline CDR1 SSHAT, CDR2 FNYEAQ (reference sequence). CDR3 region: CASSFKWGAWNEQFF. The CDR3 DNA reads as TGTGCCAGCAGCTTTAAGTGGGGGGCTTGGAATGAGCAGTTCTTC. The full variable domain, its missing parts supplied by reference TRBV7-7 and TRBJ2-1, is GAGVSQSPRYKVTKRGQDVTLRCDPISSHATLYWYQQALGQGPEFLTYFNYEAQPDKSGLPSDRFSAERPEGSISTLTIQRTEQRDSAMYRCASSFKWGAWNEQFFGPGTRLTVL.

This clonotype was counted between two and nine times. The chain is built from TRBV7-8 and TRBJ2-1; 9 nucleotides align to TRBD2. The V segment lost 5 bases and the J segment 0 bases; nucleotides outside the gene matches: 17. The CDR3 extends over 20 amino acids. Germline CDR1 and CDR2: SGHVS and FQNEAQ. The CDR3 here is CASSPGIGLAFVSSYNEQFF. The CDR3 DNA reads as TGTGCCAGCAGCCCAGGGATAGGACTAGCGTTTGTGAGCTCCTACAATGAGCAGTTCTTC.

About this clonotype itself: The junction and the germline gene differ at one end; a read error may be behind it. The V call is TRBV3-1, the J call TRBJ2-1, with TRBD2 matching over 13 bases. This CDR3 spans 18 amino acids. Germline V gene lookup returns CDR1 LGHDT and CDR2 YNNKEL (reference sequence). CDR3 DNA sequence: TGTGCCAGCACCCAAGGCCTACTACTAGCGGGAGGGCCTAGTGAGCAGTTCTTC. Protein: CASTQGLLLAGGPSEQFF.

V usage is TRBV30 and J usage is TRBJ2-5; D gene unclear. The germline V and J ends were trimmed by 0 bases and 4 bases, with 12 bases remaining between them. The CDR3 contains 14 residues. The germline gives CDR1 GTSNPN, CDR2 SVGIG (reference sequence). This chain's CDR3 is CAWSVPGFPETQYF. CDR3 coding DNA: TGTGCCTGGAGTGTACCTGGTTTCCCAGAGACCCAGTACTTC.